The 6 T cell receptor beta chains presented below share a single source sample, sequenced in a study of OX40 agonist ivuxolimab in advanced cancers. The repertoire was sequenced with immunoSEQ multiplex PCR; TCRdb's copy has only in-frame clones and lacks some. The sample lists 50,000 or so clones; around 89% were seen once. Sequenced material: CD4+ or CD8+ T cells sorted from blood, taken in a trial of the OX40 agonist ivuxolimab. The receptors here all came from an adult with an advanced solid tumor such as melanoma, head and neck, liver or kidney cancer.

The gene calls are TRBV28 and TRBJ2-2; D uncertain. V shed 3 bases and J shed 1 base, with 3 bases lying between them. The CDR3 consists of 13 residues. Germline CDR1 is MDHEN and CDR2 is SYDVKM. The CDR3 reads CASSFWNTGELFF. CDR3 DNA sequence: TGTGCCAGCAGTTTCTGGAACACCGGGGAGCTGTTTTTT.

This chain links TRBV30 with TRBJ2-1; D is unresolved. The CDR3 covers 11 residues. The V end was cut by 5 bases, the J end by 10 bases, with 12 bases between. The germline V gene encodes CDR1 GTSNPN and CDR2 SVGIG (reference sequence). CDR3 nucleotide sequence: TGTGCCTGGGGTGACGACGGGGAGCAGTTCTTC. Residues: CAWGDDGEQFF.

The chain uses TRBV5-8 and TRBJ2-1; 8 bases map to TRBD2. J gave up 12 bases and V 6 bases, and 8 bases lay outside the gene matches. Germline V gene sequence: CDR1 SGHTS, CDR2 YDEGEE. The CDR3 has 12 residues. The CDR3 loop is CASMGLDGWQFF. The DNA for the CDR3 is TGTGCCAGCATGGGACTAGACGGGTGGCAGTTCTTC.

This chain uses TRBV5-6 with TRBJ2-3, with 10 bases matching TRBD2. The V gene's germline CDR1 is SGHDT and CDR2 YYEEEE. The CDR3 contains 17 residues. After removal of 0 bases from V and 0 bases from J, the junction contained 4 bases not matched to a gene. As DNA, the CDR3 is TGTGCCAGCAGCTTGGCCGTACTAGCGGGGAGCACAGATACGCAGTATTTT. It specifies CASSLAVLAGSTDTQYF.

The chain carries TRBV21-1 and TRBJ2-2. TRBV21-1 is a pseudogene. This CDR3 contains 19 residues. The CDR3 sequence: CASSKGFVRGSPGTGELFF. CDR3 sequence (DNA): TGTGCCAGCAGCAAAGGATTCGTCCGAGGCTCCCCAGGCACCGGGGAGCTGTTTTTT.

This CDR3 is CASSLESDNEQFF. In DNA, the CDR3 is TGCGCCAGCAGCTTGGAGTCGGATAATGAGCAGTTCTTC. V is TRBV5-1 and J is TRBJ2-1; D gene uncertain. V was pared by 0 bases and J by 7 bases, with 8 bases between. The CDR3 is 13 residues long. Germline assignment: CDR1 SGHRS and CDR2 YFSETQ.